The clone carrying this T cell receptor (beta chain) has a handful of counts. As for treatment: oral pan-JAK inhibitor, 5-10 mg twice daily. Extracted from the samples, RNA was reverse transcribed into cDNA to serve as the sequencing template. Clones were read by immunoSEQ multiplex PCR, and TCRdb kept only the in-frame ones, dropping some. The repertoire has roughly 280,000 clones, about 62% of them found once; the top ten carry about 0.93%. Germline CDR1 reads GTSNPN; CDR2 reads SVGIG (reference sequence). Trimming took 2 bases from V and 10 from J, leaving 9 bases between them. The CDR3 loop spans 11 amino acids. This entry comes from a study of CD8+ T cells in alopecia areata.

This receptor was taken from a human donor with alopecia areata. The sequencing here drew on CD4+ T cells sorted from blood, taken at roughly week 53, from a patient treated with tofacitinib. This chain joins TRBV30 and TRBJ2-1; no definite D call. CDR3 protein: CAWSSLREQFF. The CDR3 DNA reads as TGTGCCTGGAGTTCCCTTAGGGAGCAGTTCTTC. The variable domain in full, completed from reference TRBV30 and TRBJ2-1, reads SQTIHQWPATLVQPVGSPLSLECTVEGTSNPNLYWYRQAAGRGLQLLFYSVGIGQISSEVPQNLSASRPQDRQFILSSKKLLLSDSGFYLCAWSSLREQFFGPGTRLTVL.